Sequencing of this T cell receptor (beta chain) was carried out in a study of cytomegalovirus exposure and HLA in healthy donors. CDR1 and CDR2 from the germline V gene are SGHRS and YFSETQ. The CDR3 is 17 residues long. V was clipped by 1 base and J by 2 bases, with 18 bases between them. Regarding this clone: Antigen unknown.

Overall study findings and caveats: A previous analysis found most TCR beta V segments productive roughly 87% or roughly 30% of the time. Several of the most significant clusters appeared linked to common viral pathogens, based on a later analysis. In a later analysis, DRB1 alleles had the most associated TCRs; HLA-C alleles the fewest.

PCR used 60 Vbeta primers and 13 Jbeta primers. In the original analysis: As a later analysis found, there were around 86 million unique TCR beta chains, of which some 10 million were shared. Assay used: immunoSEQ multiplex PCR; TCRdb lists only in-frame clones, some missing. V, J and clone size were drawn from that table, and D and trimming were deduced from the DNA. The sample contains 150,000 to 200,000 clones, 80% of which appear only once. The TCR sequence derives from a girl aged 5-17 years in good health and CMV-seropositive. Sequenced material: PBMCs. V usage is TRBV5-1 and J usage is TRBJ1-2, with D possibly being TRBD1 (5 bases). CDR3 protein: CASSLQVGGRQNYGYTF. The CDR3 DNA sequence: TGCGCCAGCAGCTTGCAGGTGGGGGGTCGGCAAAACTATGGCTACACCTTC. The full variable domain, with the rest looked up from reference TRBV5-1 and TRBJ1-2, is KAGVTQTPRYLIKTRGQQVTLSCSPISGHRSVSWYQQTPGQGLQFLFEYFSETQRNKGNFPGRFSGRQFSNSRSEMNVSTLELGDSALYLCASSLQVGGRQNYGYTFGSGTRLTVV.